This T cell receptor (beta chain) was sequenced for a study of CD4 and CD8 cells across lung adenocarcinoma regions. A single record per CDR3 protein comes from TCRdb applying MiXCR to the PCR reads. Of 3,000 or so distinct CDR3 sequences in the sample, 64% were seen once. V was pared by 2 bases and J by 4 bases, with 13 bases between. Looked up from germline, CDR1 is WSHSY and CDR2 is SAAADI. This CDR3 comprises 15 residues. This TCR was recovered from a female donor with lung adenocarcinoma. The CD4 and CD8 labels of this study may be unreliable. The chain recombines TRBV10-2 with TRBJ2-3; possible D gene TRBD1, 5 bases. Sequencing used CD4+ T cells from the margin of a lung tumor. CDR3 protein: CASSEAFRGPDTQYF. CDR3 sequence (DNA): TGCGCCAGCAGTGAGGCTTTTAGGGGCCCAGATACGCAGTATTTT.